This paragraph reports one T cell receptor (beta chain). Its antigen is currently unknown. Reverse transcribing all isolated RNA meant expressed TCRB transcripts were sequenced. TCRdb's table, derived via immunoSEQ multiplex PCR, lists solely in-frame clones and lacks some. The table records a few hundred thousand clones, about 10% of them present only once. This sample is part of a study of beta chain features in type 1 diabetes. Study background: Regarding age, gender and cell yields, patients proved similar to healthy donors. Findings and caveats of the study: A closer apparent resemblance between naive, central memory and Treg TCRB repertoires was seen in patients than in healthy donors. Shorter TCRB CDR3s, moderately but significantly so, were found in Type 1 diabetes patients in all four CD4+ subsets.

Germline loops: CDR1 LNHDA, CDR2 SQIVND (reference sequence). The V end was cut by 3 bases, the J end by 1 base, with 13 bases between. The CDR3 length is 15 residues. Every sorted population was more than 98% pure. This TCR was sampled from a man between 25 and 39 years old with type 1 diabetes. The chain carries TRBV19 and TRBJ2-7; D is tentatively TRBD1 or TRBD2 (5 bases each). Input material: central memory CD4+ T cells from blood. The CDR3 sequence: CASSMPGRGSYEQYF. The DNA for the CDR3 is TGTGCCAGTAGTATGCCGGGACGGGGTTCCTACGAGCAGTACTTC.